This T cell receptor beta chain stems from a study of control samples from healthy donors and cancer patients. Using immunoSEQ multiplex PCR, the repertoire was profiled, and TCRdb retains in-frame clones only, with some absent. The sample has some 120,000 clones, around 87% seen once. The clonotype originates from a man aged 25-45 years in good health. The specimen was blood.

CDR3 sequence reads: CASQGGYMGELFF. CDR3 nucleotides: TGTGCCTCTCAGGGGGGCTACATGGGGGAGCTGTTTTTT. The chain carries TRBV6-6 and TRBJ2-2; a weak D match, TRBD1 (7 bases). Germline CDR1 MNHNY, CDR2 SVGAGI (reference sequence). The CDR3 contains 13 residues. V lost 11 bases and J 8 bases, leaving 18 bases between the germline ends.